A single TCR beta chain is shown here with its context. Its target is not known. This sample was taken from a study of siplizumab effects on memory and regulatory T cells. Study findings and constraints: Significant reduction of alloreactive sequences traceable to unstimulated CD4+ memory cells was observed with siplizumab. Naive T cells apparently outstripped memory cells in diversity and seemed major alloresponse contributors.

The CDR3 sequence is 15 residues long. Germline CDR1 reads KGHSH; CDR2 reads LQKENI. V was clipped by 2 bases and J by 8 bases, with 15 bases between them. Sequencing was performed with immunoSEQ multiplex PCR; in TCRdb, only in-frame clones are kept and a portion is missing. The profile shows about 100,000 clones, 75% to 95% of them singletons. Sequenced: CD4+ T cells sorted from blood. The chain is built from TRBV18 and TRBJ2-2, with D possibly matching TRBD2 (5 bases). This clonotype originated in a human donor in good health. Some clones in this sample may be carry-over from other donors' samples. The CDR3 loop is CASSPMDSQSGELFF. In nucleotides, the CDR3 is TGTGCCAGCTCACCAATGGACTCTCAGTCTGGGGAGCTGTTTTTT.